Shown below are 15 T cell receptor beta chains from a single sample sequenced in a study of identical twins listed by TCRdb under 2016. Preparation of the library involved 5' RACE. The run used an Illumina HiSeq 2000. Clones were called with MiXCR by TCRdb after fastp trimmed the public reads at Q25, and only in-frame beta chains were retained. Merged by CDR3 protein, the rows form single entries marked with the most common genes and DNA. This sample lists 450,000 or so distinct CDR3 sequences; more than 13% were detected once. 0.95% to 1% of the sample comes from the top ten. This sample also appeared in a second study, on yellow fever vaccine responses in identical twins.

The source material was CD4+ T cells sorted from blood. These receptors were taken from a woman in her late teens or twenties in good health.

This clonotype occurred a few times. This sequence joins TRBV7-2 and TRBJ1-3; D may be TRBD1 (5 bases). Trimming took off 7 bases at V and 2 bases at J, with 18 bases between the two ends. The CDR3 has 16 residues. The V gene's germline CDR1 is SGHTA and CDR2 FQGNSA. DNA of the CDR3: TGTGCCAGCACGTTTCCGGGACTTAAACCTGGAAACACCATATATTTT. Its translation: CASTFPGLKPGNTIYF.

This chain joins TRBV5-6 and TRBJ2-1, with 9 positions matching TRBD1. The CDR3 extends over 15 amino acids. Germline values: CDR1 SGHDT, CDR2 YYEEEE. V lost 3 bases, J lost 2 bases, and 3 bases stayed unmatched. The CDR3 nucleotides are TGTGCCAGCAGCTGGGGGACAGGGACCTACAATGAGCAGTTCTTC. Its protein is CASSWGTGTYNEQFF. Full variable domain (outside the CDR3, taken from reference TRBV5-6 and TRBJ2-1): DAGVTQSPTHLIKTRGQQVTLRCSPKSGHDTVSWYQQALGQGPQFIFQYYEEEERQRGNFPDRFSGHQFPNYSSELNVNALLLGDSALYLCASSWGTGTYNEQFFGPGTRLTVL.

This clonotype showed up just a few times. This sequence joins TRBV12-3 or TRBV12-4 and TRBJ2-1, with D uncertain. CDR3 length equals 13 residues. V was clipped by 4 bases and J by 8 bases, with 12 bases between them. Written as DNA, the CDR3 is TGTGCCAGCAGTTCTTCCAGTGGGCATGAGCAGTTCTTC. This gives the protein CASSSSSGHEQFF.

The genes are TRBV6-5 and TRBJ2-4, with unresolved D. Trimming cost V 2 bases and J 3 bases, with 17 bases left between them. From germline, CDR1 is MNHEY and CDR2 SVGAGI. The CDR3 length is 17 residues. In nucleotides, the CDR3 is TGTGCCAGCAGTTACCCTCCCAGATTAACCCTCAAAAACATTCAGTACTTC. Protein sequence: CASSYPPRLTLKNIQYF.

This clonotype was seen more than once but under ten times. This rearrangement joins TRBV5-1 to TRBJ2-3, with D possibly matching TRBD2 (6 bases). Germline assignment: CDR1 SGHRS and CDR2 YFSETQ. The CDR3 loop spans 16 amino acids. V lost 0 bases and J 0 bases, leaving 11 bases between the germline ends. Here the CDR3 reads CASSLDTSWSTDTQYF. In DNA form, the CDR3 reads TGCGCCAGCAGCTTGGATACTAGCTGGAGCACAGATACGCAGTATTTT.

V is TRBV29-1 and J is TRBJ1-1; perhaps TRBD1 as D (5 bases). V shed 7 bases and J shed 4 bases, with 19 bases lying between them. From germline, CDR1 is SQVTM and CDR2 ANQGSEA. There are 14 residues in the CDR3. As DNA, the CDR3 is TGCAGCGCTTATACCGGGGCCGGGGGCACTGAAGCTTTCTTT. Translated: CSAYTGAGGTEAFF.

The genes are TRBV3-1 and TRBJ2-7, with a weak D call TRBD1 (6 bases). The CDR3 sequence is 15 residues long. The germline V gene encodes CDR1 LGHDT and CDR2 YNNKEL (reference sequence). V was clipped by 0 bases and J by 4 bases, with 13 bases between them. The CDR3 is CASSQEWQGLYEQYF. CDR3 coding DNA: TGTGCCAGCAGCCAAGAATGGCAGGGGCTATACGAGCAGTACTTC.

The chain uses TRBV5-5 and TRBJ2-5, with 9 bases fitting TRBD1. J was trimmed by 2 bases and V by 4 bases; bases with no gene match: 15. The germline V gene has CDR1 SGHKS and CDR2 YYEKEE (reference sequence). The CDR3 contains 18 residues. The CDR3 DNA is TGTGCCAGCAGCGTCCGTTTAGGACAGGGGTTGTTGCAAGAGACCCAGTACTTC. It specifies CASSVRLGQGLLQETQYF.

The V call is TRBV6-1, the J call TRBJ2-5; 11 positions agree with TRBD2. This CDR3 region has 16 residues. V dropped 7 bases and J dropped 1; count of bases not matched to a gene: 8. CDR1 is MNHNS, CDR2 SASEGT, per germline. CDR3 sequence: CASIFSGGASQETQYF. CDR3 nucleotide sequence: TGTGCCAGCATATTTAGCGGGGGGGCTAGCCAAGAGACCCAGTACTTC.

At least ten counts were recorded for this clonotype. The V and J genes are TRBV29-1 and TRBJ1-1; 7 bases map to TRBD1. CDR1 is SQVTM and CDR2 is ANQGSEA in the germline V gene. The CDR3 spans 13 residues. Germline trimming cut 5 bases from V and 7 bases from J; bases unmatched to any gene: 10. CDR3 sequence: CSVHGQVKIEAFF. The CDR3 nucleotides read TGCAGCGTTCACGGACAGGTGAAGATTGAAGCTTTCTTT.

This clonotype was picked up a small number of times. The chain uses TRBV28 and TRBJ2-2; 9 bases are a match to TRBD1. Per germline, CDR1 MDHEN and CDR2 SYDVKM. After removal of 2 bases from V and 6 bases from J, the junction contained 4 bases not matched to a gene. The CDR3 runs 15 residues. CDR3 residues: CASSLRTGGPGELFF. Written as DNA, the CDR3 is TGTGCCAGCAGTTTAAGAACAGGGGGCCCCGGGGAGCTGTTTTTT.

CDR3 sequence: CASSLGTSHEQFF. Written as DNA, the CDR3 is TGTGCCAGCAGTTTGGGGACTAGCCATGAGCAGTTCTTC. This chain connects TRBV28 to TRBJ2-1; 9 nucleotides match TRBD2. The CDR3 is 13 amino acids. The V gene end was trimmed by 3 bases and the J gene end by 8 bases; junction bases not matched to a gene: 2. Germline V gene data show CDR1 as MDHEN and CDR2 as SYDVKM.

This clonotype was detected only once. The CDR3 region is CASSQTEGVSDTQYF. CDR3 nucleotide sequence: TGTGCCAGCAGTCAGACCGAGGGAGTTTCAGATACGCAGTATTTT. The chain links TRBV2 to TRBJ2-3; a possible D gene is TRBD2 (5 bases). CDR3 length equals 15 residues. V was shortened by 5 bases and J by 4 bases, with 16 bases between the two germline ends. Germline CDR1 and CDR2: SNHLY and FYNNEI.

In its sample, this clonotype was seen many times. J is TRBJ2-1 and V is TRBV5-1; 10 bases are shared with TRBD2. The CDR3 covers 15 residues. V dropped 3 bases and J dropped 2; count of bases not matched to a gene: 2. The germline CDR1 and CDR2 sequences are SGHRS and YFSETQ. The chain's CDR3 is CASSSLAGAYNEQFF. The CDR3 DNA reads as TGCGCCAGCAGCTCCCTAGCGGGGGCCTACAATGAGCAGTTCTTC.

This clonotype has a count of ten or more. The chain links TRBV18 to TRBJ2-7, with a weak D call TRBD1 (6 bases). The CDR3 loop spans 12 amino acids. Germline V gene lookup returns CDR1 KGHSH and CDR2 LQKENI. V was trimmed by 3 bases and J by 6 bases, leaving 9 bases between them. For the CDR3, the DNA is TGTGCCAGCTCACCTTTAGGGGGCGAGCAGTACTTC. It encodes CASSPLGGEQYF.